Below are 29 T cell receptor beta chains sequenced from a single sample in a study of T cell responses to AZD1222 COVID-19 vaccine. Clones were sequenced by immunoSEQ multiplex PCR, and TCRdb holds only the in-frame ones, with some missing. The sample yields more than 75,000 clones, roughly 90% seen once. Sequencing was performed on peripheral blood, taken on day 0 of AZD1222 vaccination. Receptor source: an adult in good health.

This sequence joins TRBV2 and TRBJ2-1; no clear D gene. The V end was cut by 6 bases, the J end by 4 bases, with 7 bases between. The germline CDR1 and CDR2 sequences are SNHLY and FYNNEI. CDR3 length: 12 amino acids. The CDR3: CASSPDYNEQFF. The CDR3 nucleotides read TGTGCCAGCAGCCCCGATTACAATGAGCAGTTCTTC.

CDR3 in DNA: TGTGCCAGGGCGGCAGGGCTCTCTGGCTACACCTTC. Its protein product is CARAAGLSGYTF. This rearrangement joins TRBV2 to TRBJ1-2, with a tentative D call TRBD1 (5 bases). V was cut by 9 bases and J by 7 bases, with 15 bases left in between. The CDR3 loop spans 12 amino acids. CDR1 and CDR2 (germline): SNHLY, FYNNEI.

This chain uses TRBV9 with TRBJ2-5; TRBD2 matches at 9 bases. Unmatched junction bases numbered 17, after V lost 4 bases and J lost 7 bases. CDR3 length equals 17 residues. The germline V gene has CDR1 SGDLS and CDR2 YYNGEE. CDR3 in amino acids: CASSNAGASGALGTQYF. The CDR3 DNA sequence: TGTGCCAGCAGCAACGCAGGGGCTAGCGGGGCCCTGGGGACCCAGTACTTC.

The V gene is TRBV7-2, the J gene TRBJ1-2, with D hard to call. V was pared by 0 bases and J by 3 bases, with 8 bases between. The CDR3 consists of 14 residues. The germline gives CDR1 SGHTA, CDR2 FQGNSA. The CDR3 reads CASSLAKPDYGYTF. The CDR3, as DNA: TGTGCCAGCAGCTTAGCGAAGCCGGACTATGGCTACACCTTC. Filled out from reference TRBV7-2 and TRBJ1-2, the complete variable domain reads GAGVSQSPSNKVTEKGKDVELRCDPISGHTALYWYRQSLGQGLEFLIYFQGNSAPDKSGLPSDRFSAERTGGSVSTLTIQRTQQEDSAVYLCASSLAKPDYGYTFGSGTRLTVV.

The rearrangement uses TRBV2 and TRBJ2-1, with a weak D call TRBD1 (6 bases). The CDR3 spans 14 residues. Germline assignment: CDR1 SNHLY and CDR2 FYNNEI. Trimming stripped 5 bases from V and 5 bases from J, with 13 bases between. The CDR3 coding sequence is TGTGCCAGCAGTCCGGGACACCTGGACAATGAGCAGTTCTTC. Translated: CASSPGHLDNEQFF.

This sequence joins TRBV7-2 and TRBJ1-5; D uncertain. This CDR3 has 15 amino acids. In germline, CDR1 is SGHTA, CDR2 FQGNSA. With 4 bases removed from V and 5 bases from J, the gap between germline ends came to 15 bases. CDR3 sequence reads: CASSSASANYQPQHF. CDR3 coding DNA: TGTGCCAGCAGCTCGGCTTCCGCAAACTATCAGCCCCAGCATTTT.

In DNA, the CDR3 is TGTGCCAGCAGTTTGGTAGGCTCAGATACGCAGTATTTT. Encoded protein: CASSLVGSDTQYF. The chain is built from TRBV12-3 or TRBV12-4 and TRBJ2-3; D is ambiguous. The V gene lost 3 bases and the J gene lost 4 bases, with 8 bases spanning the gap. The CDR3 consists of 13 residues.

This clone was detected only once. The chain has TRBV5-1 and TRBJ2-7; perhaps TRBD1 as D (6 bases). V lost 0 bases to trimming and J lost 2 bases, with 12 bases between them. The germline CDR1 and CDR2 sequences are SGHRS and YFSETQ. This CDR3 region has 15 residues. The CDR3 loop reads CASSLGAGVTYEQYF. CDR3 DNA: TGCGCCAGCAGCTTGGGGGCAGGGGTTACCTACGAGCAGTACTTC.

Here the CDR3 DNA reads TGCGCCAGCAGCTTGGGACTAGCGGGAGACAATGAGCAGTTCTTC. As protein: CASSLGLAGDNEQFF. The chain uses TRBV5-1 and TRBJ2-1, with 12 bases that match TRBD2. The CDR3 contains 15 residues. Per germline, CDR1 SGHRS and CDR2 YFSETQ. The ends lost 0 bases at V and 5 bases at J; junction bases unmatched: 0.

Concerning this clone itself: Sequence at one end of the junction differs from germline and may be a read error. The rearrangement joins TRBV11-2 to TRBJ1-6, with TRBD1 matching 9 bases. The CDR3 is 14 amino acids. Germline values: CDR1 SGHAT, CDR2 FQNNGV. In DNA form, the CDR3 reads TGCCTGGGACAGGGTTTCTCCTATAATTCACCCCTCCACTTT. Encoded protein: CLGQGFSYNSPLHF.

V and J are TRBV24-1 and TRBJ1-2; D is undetermined. CDR3 length: 15 amino acids. The V end was cut by 3 bases, the J end by 8 bases, with 18 bases between. The germline gives CDR1 KGHDR, CDR2 SFDVKD. The DNA of the CDR3 is TGTGCCACCAGTGATCCACGTGAGGGTATAAGCGGCTACACCTTC. It translates to CATSDPREGISGYTF.

The chain has TRBV7-9 and TRBJ2-7; D is perhaps TRBD2 (5 bases). V was trimmed by 4 bases and J by 2 bases, leaving 9 bases between them. This CDR3 is 13 amino acids long. CDR1 is SEHNR, CDR2 FQNEAQ, per germline (reference sequence). The CDR3 DNA reads as TGTGCCAGCAGCTCCGGGAAGCCCTACGAGCAGTACTTC. It is translated as CASSSGKPYEQYF.

J is TRBJ1-1 and V is TRBV6-2 or TRBV6-3; a possible D gene is TRBD1 (6 bases). The CDR3 spans 16 residues. Trimming took 6 bases from V and 1 from J, leaving 18 bases between them. Germline V gene sequence: CDR1 MNHEY, CDR2 SVGEGT. This CDR3 is CASSSSAGTTNTEAFF. CDR3 in DNA: TGTGCCAGCAGCTCAAGTGCCGGGACAACGAACACTGAAGCTTTCTTT.

The rearrangement joins TRBV28 to TRBJ1-6; maybe TRBD1 (5 bases). Deletions cut 6 bases from V and 8 bases from J, with 23 bases between. The germline CDR1 and CDR2 sequences are MDHEN and SYDVKM. There are 17 residues in the CDR3. CDR3: CASSYGRIGAGDSPLHF. The CDR3 nucleotides are TGTGCCAGCAGCTACGGTCGGATTGGGGCGGGGGATTCACCCCTCCACTTT.

This sequence joins TRBV7-3 and TRBJ2-1; 8 bases agree with TRBD2. Trimming took 0 bases from V and 6 from J; bases not matched to a gene: 7. This CDR3 contains 16 residues. The germline V gene has CDR1 SGHTA and CDR2 FQGTGA. CDR3 bases: TGTGCCAGCAGCTTAACCCCAGGACTAGCAACCAATGAGCAGTTCTTC. The encoded protein is CASSLTPGLATNEQFF.

This chain joins TRBV7-2 and TRBJ1-1, with D perhaps matching TRBD1 (5 bases). This CDR3 is 14 amino acids long. Germline V CDR1 and CDR2: SGHTA, FQGNSA. V lost 7 bases to trimming and J lost 4 bases, with 16 bases between them. This CDR3 reads CASTQGRPATEAFF. CDR3 nucleotides: TGTGCCAGCACCCAGGGACGGCCCGCCACTGAAGCTTTCTTT.

DNA for the CDR3: TGTGCCAGCAGCGTACAAGGGGCAGGAGAACGCTACACCTTC. This gives the protein CASSVQGAGERYTF. J is TRBJ1-2 and V is TRBV9; possibly TRBD1 for D (5 bases). The CDR3 is made up of 14 amino acids. In germline, CDR1 is SGDLS, CDR2 YYNGEE. The V and J ends lost 1 base and 9 bases respectively, with 16 bases between them.

This sequence joins TRBV5-1 and TRBJ2-3; the D gene could be TRBD1 or TRBD2 (5 bases each). The V gene lost 3 bases and the J gene lost 2 bases, with 13 bases spanning the gap. The CDR3 runs 15 residues. Germline lookup yields CDR1 SGHRS and CDR2 YFSETQ. The CDR3 DNA reads TGCGCCAGCAGCTCCGGGGCCCACCCCACAGATACGCAGTATTTT. Its translation: CASSSGAHPTDTQYF. Variable domain in full (rest from reference TRBV5-1 and TRBJ2-3): KAGVTQTPRYLIKTRGQQVTLSCSPISGHRSVSWYQQTPGQGLQFLFEYFSETQRNKGNFPGRFSGRQFSNSRSEMNVSTLELGDSALYLCASSSGAHPTDTQYFGPGTRLTVL.

The V and J genes are TRBV21-1 and TRBJ1-1; no check of the table's D call, TRBD1, against the DNA was made. TRBV21-1 is a documented pseudogene. This CDR3 region has 13 residues. The CDR3 region is CASSKTRGTEAFF. CDR3 coding DNA: TGTGCCAGCAGCAAAACCAGGGGTACTGAAGCTTTCTTT.

The J gene is TRBJ2-3, the V gene TRBV6-2 or TRBV6-3; D might be TRBD1 (6 bases). Per the germline V gene, CDR1 is MNHEY and CDR2 is SVGEGT. Trimming took 0 bases from V and 4 from J, leaving 11 bases between them. This CDR3 is 15 amino acids long. The CDR3 nucleotides are TGTGCCAGCAGTTACTCGGTCCAGGGGCCAGATACGCAGTATTTT. Translation gives CASSYSVQGPDTQYF.

The chain recombines TRBV19 with TRBJ1-4; D is unresolved. Between the trimmed V and J ends, which lost 6 bases and 8 bases, there was a span of 16 bases. Germline V gives CDR1 LNHDA, CDR2 SQIVND (reference sequence). The CDR3 is made up of 14 amino acids. CDR3 DNA sequence: TGTGCCAGTAGATCCTTGGGGTACGGAGAAAAACTGTTTTTT. It is translated as CASRSLGYGEKLFF. The entire variable domain, with the rest obtained from reference TRBV19 and TRBJ1-4, is as follows: DGGITQSPKYLFRKEGQNVTLSCEQNLNHDAMYWYRQDPGQGLRLIYYSQIVNDFQKGDIAEGYSVSREKKESFPLTVTSAQKNPTAFYLCASRSLGYGEKLFFGSGTQLSVL.

The gene calls are TRBV5-1 and TRBJ2-3; a possible D gene is TRBD2 (6 bases). Germline assignment: CDR1 SGHRS and CDR2 YFSETQ. V gave up 0 bases and J gave up 0 bases, with 11 bases separating them. The CDR3 is 16 residues long. Here the CDR3 DNA reads TGCGCCAGCAGCTTGGCCTTTGGGACTAGCACAGATACGCAGTATTTT. Translating it yields CASSLAFGTSTDTQYF.

The V gene is TRBV7-2, the J gene TRBJ2-1; a possible D gene is TRBD2 (5 bases). V was trimmed by 1 base and J by 12 bases, leaving 10 bases between them. CDR1 SGHTA and CDR2 FQGNSA come from the germline V gene. The length of the CDR3 is 12 residues. The CDR3 nucleotides read TGTGCCAGCAGCTTAGACGGGGTGGGGCAGTTCTTC. Translation: CASSLDGVGQFF. The full variable domain, with the rest looked up from reference TRBV7-2 and TRBJ2-1, is GAGVSQSPSNKVTEKGKDVELRCDPISGHTALYWYRQSLGQGLEFLIYFQGNSAPDKSGLPSDRFSAERTGGSVSTLTIQRTQQEDSAVYLCASSLDGVGQFFGPGTRLTVL.

This rearrangement joins TRBV30 to TRBJ2-2; 10 bases are a match to TRBD1. The CDR3 length is 16 residues. The germline V gene has CDR1 GTSNPN and CDR2 SVGIG (reference sequence). The J segment lost 4 bases and the V segment lost 8 bases, leaving 13 bases of the junction unmatched. The CDR3 nucleotides read TGTGCCGGAAGTAATTACCGGGACAGGGGCACCGGGGAGCTGTTTTTT. It yields the protein CAGSNYRDRGTGELFF.

The rearrangement joins TRBV18 to TRBJ1-5; D unclear. The V gene's germline CDR1 is KGHSH and CDR2 LQKENI. This CDR3 spans 14 amino acids. With 6 bases removed from V and 1 base from J, the gap between germline ends came to 10 bases. CDR3 residues: CASSLLRSNQPQHF. For the CDR3, the DNA is TGTGCCAGCTCGTTACTACGGAGCAATCAGCCCCAGCATTTT.

This clone was seen just once. The chain uses TRBV4-3 and TRBJ2-7; weak D call: TRBD2 (6 bases). Germline CDR1 and CDR2: LGHNA and YSLEER. The CDR3 contains 11 residues. Trimming removed 4 bases from V and 6 bases from J, with 7 bases in between. Here the CDR3 DNA reads TGCGCCAGCAGCCTGGGGGGCGAGCAGTACTTC. This codes for CASSLGGEQYF.

The rearrangement links TRBV6-5 to TRBJ2-1; D is unclear. Trimming cost V 8 bases and J 5 bases, with 10 bases left between them. The length of the CDR3 is 12 residues. Germline V gives CDR1 MNHEY, CDR2 SVGAGI. CDR3 loop: CASSPRNNEQFF. CDR3 in DNA: TGTGCCAGCTCCCCTAGGAACAATGAGCAGTTCTTC.

The chain couples TRBV6-5 to TRBJ1-2; 9 bases match TRBD1. The CDR3 has 16 amino acids. The germline CDR1 and CDR2 sequences are MNHEY and SVGAGI. V shed 4 bases and J 4 bases; nucleotides not matched to a gene: 10. CDR3 coding DNA: TGTGCCAGCAGTTCGACTCCGGGACAGGGTCCCTATGGCTACACCTTC. Translation gives CASSSTPGQGPYGYTF.

The chain has TRBV6-2 or TRBV6-3 and TRBJ1-6, with 8 nucleotides matching TRBD1. The V segment lost 6 bases and the J segment 9 bases; nucleotides outside the gene matches: 10. The CDR3 is 15 amino acids. The germline CDR1 and CDR2 sequences are MNHEY and SVGEGT. This chain's CDR3 is CASSVQGGKGSPLHF. The CDR3 DNA reads as TGTGCCAGCAGCGTACAGGGGGGCAAAGGTTCACCCCTCCACTTT.